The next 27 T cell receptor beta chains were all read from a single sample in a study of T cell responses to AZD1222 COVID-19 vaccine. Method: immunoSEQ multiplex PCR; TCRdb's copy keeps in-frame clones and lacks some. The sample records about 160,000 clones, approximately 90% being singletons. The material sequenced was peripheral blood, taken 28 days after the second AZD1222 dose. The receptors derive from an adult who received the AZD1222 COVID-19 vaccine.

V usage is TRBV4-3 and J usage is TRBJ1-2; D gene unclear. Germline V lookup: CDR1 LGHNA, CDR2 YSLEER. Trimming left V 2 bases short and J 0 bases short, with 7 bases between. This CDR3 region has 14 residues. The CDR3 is CASSQSLTNYGYTF. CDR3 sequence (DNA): TGCGCCAGCAGCCAATCTCTCACTAACTATGGCTACACCTTC.

The CDR3 DNA is TGTGCCAGCAGCTTTCTAGCGGGGGAGGGCGGGGAGCTGTTTTTT. Translation: CASSFLAGEGGELFF. The rearrangement links TRBV11-2 to TRBJ2-2; TRBD2 matches at 10 bases. The CDR3 has 15 residues. J lost 7 bases, V lost 3 bases, and 5 bases had no gene match. Germline V lookup: CDR1 SGHAT, CDR2 FQNNGV.

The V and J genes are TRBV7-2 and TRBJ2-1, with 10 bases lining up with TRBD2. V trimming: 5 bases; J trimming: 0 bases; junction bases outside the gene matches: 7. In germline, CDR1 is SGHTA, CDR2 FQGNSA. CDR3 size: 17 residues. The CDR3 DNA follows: TGTGCCAGCAGCCCCCAGCGGGGGGGGAGCTCCTACAATGAGCAGTTCTTC. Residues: CASSPQRGGSSYNEQFF.

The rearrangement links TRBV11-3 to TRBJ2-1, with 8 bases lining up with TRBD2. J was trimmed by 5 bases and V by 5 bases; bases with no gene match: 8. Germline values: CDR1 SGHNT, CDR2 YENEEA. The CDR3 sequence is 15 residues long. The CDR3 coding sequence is TGTGCCAGCAGCCCGAGGACTAGCCAGGACAATGAGCAGTTCTTC. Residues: CASSPRTSQDNEQFF.

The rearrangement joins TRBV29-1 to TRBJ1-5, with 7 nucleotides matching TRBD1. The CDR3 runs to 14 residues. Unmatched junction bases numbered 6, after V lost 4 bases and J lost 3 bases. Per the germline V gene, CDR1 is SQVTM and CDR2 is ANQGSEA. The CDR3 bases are TGCAGCGTTGCTACAGGGGAGGTCAATCAGCCCCAGCATTTT. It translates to CSVATGEVNQPQHF.

The CDR3 bases are TGTGCCAGCATCCCGTTAGAGAGCGGCTATGGCTACACCTTC. This gives the protein CASIPLESGYGYTF. The chain is built from TRBV21-1 and TRBJ1-2. TRBV21-1 is an annotated pseudogene. This CDR3 has 14 amino acids.

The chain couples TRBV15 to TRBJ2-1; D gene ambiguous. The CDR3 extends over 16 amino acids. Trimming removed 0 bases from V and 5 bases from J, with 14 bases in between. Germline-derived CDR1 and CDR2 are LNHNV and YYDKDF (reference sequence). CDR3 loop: CATSRDNGQANNEQFF. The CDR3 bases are TGTGCCACCAGCAGAGACAATGGGCAGGCAAACAATGAGCAGTTCTTC.

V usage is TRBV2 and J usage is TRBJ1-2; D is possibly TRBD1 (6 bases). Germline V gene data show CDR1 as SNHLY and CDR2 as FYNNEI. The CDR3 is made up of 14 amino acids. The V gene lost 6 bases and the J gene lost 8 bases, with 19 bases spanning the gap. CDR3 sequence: CASSLPPGAGGYTF. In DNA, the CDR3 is TGTGCCAGCAGCTTACCCCCAGGGGCTGGGGGCTACACCTTC.

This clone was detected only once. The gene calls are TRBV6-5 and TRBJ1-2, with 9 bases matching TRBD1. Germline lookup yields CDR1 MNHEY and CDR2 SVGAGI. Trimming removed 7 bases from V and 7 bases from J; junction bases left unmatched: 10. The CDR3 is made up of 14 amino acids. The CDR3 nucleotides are TGTGCCAGCACCGAACCGGGACAGGGTTCTGGCTACACCTTC. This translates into CASTEPGQGSGYTF.

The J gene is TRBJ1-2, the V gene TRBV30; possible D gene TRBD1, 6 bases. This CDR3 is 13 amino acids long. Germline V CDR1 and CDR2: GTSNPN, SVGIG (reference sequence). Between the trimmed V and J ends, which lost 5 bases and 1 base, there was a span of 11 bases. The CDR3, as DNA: TGTGCCTGGTACCGGGACAATAACTATGGCTACACCTTC. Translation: CAWYRDNNYGYTF. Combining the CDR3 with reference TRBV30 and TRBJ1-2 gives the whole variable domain SQTIHQWPATLVQPVGSPLSLECTVEGTSNPNLYWYRQAAGRGLQLLFYSVGIGQISSEVPQNLSASRPQDRQFILSSKKLLLSDSGFYLCAWYRDNNYGYTFGSGTRLTVV.

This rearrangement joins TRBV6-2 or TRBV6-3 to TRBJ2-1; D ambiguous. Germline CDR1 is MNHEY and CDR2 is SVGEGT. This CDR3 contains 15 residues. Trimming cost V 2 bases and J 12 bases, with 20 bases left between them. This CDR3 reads CASSYGQASRFGQFF. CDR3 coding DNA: TGTGCCAGCAGTTACGGCCAGGCCTCTCGTTTTGGGCAGTTCTTC.

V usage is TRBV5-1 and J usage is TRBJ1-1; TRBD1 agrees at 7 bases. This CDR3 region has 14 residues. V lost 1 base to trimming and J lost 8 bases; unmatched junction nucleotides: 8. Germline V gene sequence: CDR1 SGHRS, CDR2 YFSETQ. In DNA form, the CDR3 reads TGCGCCAGCAGCTTGATCCCTGGGACAGCAGAAGCTTTCTTT. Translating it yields CASSLIPGTAEAFF.

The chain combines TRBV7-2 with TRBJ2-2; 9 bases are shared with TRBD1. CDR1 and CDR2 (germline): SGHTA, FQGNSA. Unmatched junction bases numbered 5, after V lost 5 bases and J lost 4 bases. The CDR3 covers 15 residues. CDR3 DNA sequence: TGTGCCAGCAGCATACAGGGGGCGGTCACCGGGGAGCTGTTTTTT. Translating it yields CASSIQGAVTGELFF.

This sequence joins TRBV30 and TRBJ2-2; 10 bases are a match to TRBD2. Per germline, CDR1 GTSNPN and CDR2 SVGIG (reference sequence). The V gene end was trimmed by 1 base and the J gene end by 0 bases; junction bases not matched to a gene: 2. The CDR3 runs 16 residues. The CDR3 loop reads CAWSGSGGPNTGELFF. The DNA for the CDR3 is TGTGCCTGGAGTGGTAGCGGGGGGCCGAACACCGGGGAGCTGTTTTTT. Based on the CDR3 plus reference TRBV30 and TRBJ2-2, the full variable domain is SQTIHQWPATLVQPVGSPLSLECTVEGTSNPNLYWYRQAAGRGLQLLFYSVGIGQISSEVPQNLSASRPQDRQFILSSKKLLLSDSGFYLCAWSGSGGPNTGELFFGEGSRLTVL.

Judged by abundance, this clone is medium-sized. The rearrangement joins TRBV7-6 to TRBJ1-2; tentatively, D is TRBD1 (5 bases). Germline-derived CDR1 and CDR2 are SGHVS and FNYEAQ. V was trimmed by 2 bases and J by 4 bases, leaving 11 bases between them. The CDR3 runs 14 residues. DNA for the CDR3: TGTGCCAGCAGCTTACAGGGCGGGGGCTATGGCTACACCTTC. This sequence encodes CASSLQGGGYGYTF.

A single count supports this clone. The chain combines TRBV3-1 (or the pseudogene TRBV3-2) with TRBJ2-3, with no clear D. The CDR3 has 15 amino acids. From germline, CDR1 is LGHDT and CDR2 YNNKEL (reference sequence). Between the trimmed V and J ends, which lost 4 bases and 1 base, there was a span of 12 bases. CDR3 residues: CASSPNGRGTDTQYF. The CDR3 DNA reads TGTGCCAGCAGCCCTAACGGACGGGGCACAGATACGCAGTATTTT.

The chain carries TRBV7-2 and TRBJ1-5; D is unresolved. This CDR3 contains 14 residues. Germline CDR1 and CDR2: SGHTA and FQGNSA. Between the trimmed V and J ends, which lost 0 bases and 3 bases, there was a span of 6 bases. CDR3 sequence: CASSLAAFNQPQHF. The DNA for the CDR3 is TGTGCCAGCAGCTTAGCGGCTTTCAATCAGCCCCAGCATTTT.

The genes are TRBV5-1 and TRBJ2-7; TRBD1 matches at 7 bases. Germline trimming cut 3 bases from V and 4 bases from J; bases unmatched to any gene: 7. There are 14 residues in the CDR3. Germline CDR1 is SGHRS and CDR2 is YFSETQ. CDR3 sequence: CASSSDDRDYEQYF. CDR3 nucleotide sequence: TGCGCCAGCAGCTCCGATGACAGGGATTACGAGCAGTACTTC.

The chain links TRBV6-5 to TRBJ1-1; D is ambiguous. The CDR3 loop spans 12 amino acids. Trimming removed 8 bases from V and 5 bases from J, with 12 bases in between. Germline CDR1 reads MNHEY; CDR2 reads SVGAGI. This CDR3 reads CASEASRTEAFF. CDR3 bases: TGTGCCAGCGAGGCTTCGAGGACTGAAGCTTTCTTT.

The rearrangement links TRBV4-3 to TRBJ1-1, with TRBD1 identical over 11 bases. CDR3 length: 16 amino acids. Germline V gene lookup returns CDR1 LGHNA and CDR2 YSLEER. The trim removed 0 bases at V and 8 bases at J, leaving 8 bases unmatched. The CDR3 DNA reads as TGCGCCAGCAGCCAAGATGCCTGGACAGGGGGCCCCGAAGCTTTCTTT. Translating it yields CASSQDAWTGGPEAFF.

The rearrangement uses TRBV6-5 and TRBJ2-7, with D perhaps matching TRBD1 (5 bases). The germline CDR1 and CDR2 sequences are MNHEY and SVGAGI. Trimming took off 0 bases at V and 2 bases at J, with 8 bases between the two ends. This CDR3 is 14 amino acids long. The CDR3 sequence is CASSYSQGTYEQYF. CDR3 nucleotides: TGTGCCAGCAGTTACTCGCAGGGAACCTACGAGCAGTACTTC.

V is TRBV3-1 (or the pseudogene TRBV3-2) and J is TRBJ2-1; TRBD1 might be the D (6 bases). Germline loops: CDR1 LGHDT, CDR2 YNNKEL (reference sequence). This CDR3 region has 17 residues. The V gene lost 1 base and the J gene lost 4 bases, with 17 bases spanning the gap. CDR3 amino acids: CASSQGHGQKNYNEQFF. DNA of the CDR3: TGTGCCAGCAGCCAAGGTCACGGACAGAAGAATTACAATGAGCAGTTCTTC.

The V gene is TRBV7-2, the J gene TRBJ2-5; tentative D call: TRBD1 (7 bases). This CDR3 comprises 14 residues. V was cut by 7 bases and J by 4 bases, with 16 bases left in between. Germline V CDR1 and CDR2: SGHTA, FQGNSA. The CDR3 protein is CASNIRGAGETQYF. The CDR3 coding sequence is TGTGCCAGCAACATCAGGGGGGCCGGAGAGACCCAGTACTTC. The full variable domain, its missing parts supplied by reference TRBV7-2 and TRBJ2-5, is GAGVSQSPSNKVTEKGKDVELRCDPISGHTALYWYRQSLGQGLEFLIYFQGNSAPDKSGLPSDRFSAERTGGSVSTLTIQRTQQEDSAVYLCASNIRGAGETQYFGPGTRLLVL.

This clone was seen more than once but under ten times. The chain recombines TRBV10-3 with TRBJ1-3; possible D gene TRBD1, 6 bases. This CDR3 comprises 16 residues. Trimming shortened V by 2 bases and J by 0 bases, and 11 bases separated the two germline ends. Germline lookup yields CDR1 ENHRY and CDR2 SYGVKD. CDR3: CAISEPDSNSGNTIYF. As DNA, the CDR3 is TGTGCCATCAGTGAGCCGGACAGCAACTCTGGAAACACCATATATTTT.

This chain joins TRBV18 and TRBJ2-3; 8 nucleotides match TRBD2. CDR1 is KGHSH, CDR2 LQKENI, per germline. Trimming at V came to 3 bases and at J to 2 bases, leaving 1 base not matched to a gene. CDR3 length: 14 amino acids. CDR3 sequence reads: CASSPSGATDTQYF. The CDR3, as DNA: TGTGCCAGCTCACCTAGCGGGGCCACAGATACGCAGTATTTT.

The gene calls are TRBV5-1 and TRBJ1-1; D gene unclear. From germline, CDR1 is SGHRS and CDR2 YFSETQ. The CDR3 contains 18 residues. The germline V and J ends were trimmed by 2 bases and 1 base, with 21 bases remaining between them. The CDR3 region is CASSLFGRGALGNTEAFF. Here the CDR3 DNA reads TGCGCCAGCAGCTTATTTGGCAGAGGAGCTCTAGGGAACACTGAAGCTTTCTTT.

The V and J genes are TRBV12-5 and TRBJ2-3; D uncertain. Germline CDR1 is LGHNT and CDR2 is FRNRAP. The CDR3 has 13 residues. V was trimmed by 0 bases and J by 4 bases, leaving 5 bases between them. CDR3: CASGLVDADTQYF. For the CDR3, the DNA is TGTGCTAGTGGTTTGGTAGATGCAGATACGCAGTATTTT.